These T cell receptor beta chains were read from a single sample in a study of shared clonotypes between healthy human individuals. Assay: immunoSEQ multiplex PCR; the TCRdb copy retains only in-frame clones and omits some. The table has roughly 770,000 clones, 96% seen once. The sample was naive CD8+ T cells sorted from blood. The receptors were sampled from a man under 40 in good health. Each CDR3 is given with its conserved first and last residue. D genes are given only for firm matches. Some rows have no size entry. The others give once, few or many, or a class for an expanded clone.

TGTGCCTCCATGGGCTCCGGAAACACCATATATTTT	CASMGSGNTIYF	.	TRBV6-5	.	TRBJ1-3
TGCGCCAGCAGCTCGATGGGGGACGAGCAGTACTTC	CASSSMGDEQYF	.	TRBV5-1	.	TRBJ2-7
TGTGCCAGCAGTGGCACGGCGGGCAATCAGCCCCAGCATTTT	CASSGTAGNQPQHF	.	TRBV27	.	TRBJ1-5
TGTGCCAGCAGCTTAGACCCCGTGGATACGCAGTATTTT	CASSLDPVDTQYF	.	TRBV7-7	.	TRBJ2-3
TGCGCCAGCAGCTACCGGGACTCTACCTACGAGCAGTACTTC	CASSYRDSTYEQYF	.	TRBV5-1	.	TRBJ2-7
TGTGCCAGCAGTTTTACGCTAGCGGGAGGGCCATCGGCCTCCTACGAGCAGTACTTC	CASSFTLAGGPSASYEQYF	TRBD2	TRBV28	.	TRBJ2-7
TGTGCCAGCAGCTTAGGACTGCTAGCCAAAAACATTCAGTACTTC	CASSLGLLAKNIQYF	.	TRBV13	once	TRBJ2-4
TGTGCCAGCAGTGAAGTCCCTATTTTGGGCAGGGCTAGCTACAATGAGCAGTTCTTC	CASSEVPILGRASYNEQFF	.	TRBV6-1	.	TRBJ2-1
TGTGCCAGCAGCTTAGCTCCGGGACAGGGAACTGAGGAGCTGTTTTTT	CASSLAPGQGTEELFF	TRBD1	TRBV11-3	.	TRBJ2-2
TGTGCCAGCAGCGACGATTACAATGAGCAGTTCTTC	CASSDDYNEQFF	.	TRBV9	.	TRBJ2-1
TGCAGCGTTGAAGGATCCGGGACAGAGACCTACGAGCAGTACTTC	CSVEGSGTETYEQYF	TRBD1	TRBV29-1	.	TRBJ2-7
TGTGCCACCAGCAGAGATAGGGGAAGCGGAAACACCATATATTTT	CATSRDRGSGNTIYF	.	TRBV15	.	TRBJ1-3
TGTGCCAGCAGTTCCGGGACAGACGAAATTCCTAGCACAGATACGCAGTATTTT	CASSSGTDEIPSTDTQYF	TRBD1	TRBV28	.	TRBJ2-3
TGTGCCAGTAGTATAGATCTGGGACAGGGGACTCAGCCCCAGCATTTT	CASSIDLGQGTQPQHF	TRBD1	TRBV19	.	TRBJ1-5
TGTGCCAGCAGCTTGAACCCCTCCCCCCCCGAGCAGTACTTC	CASSLNPSPPEQYF	.	TRBV5-4	.	TRBJ2-7
TGCGCCAGCAGCCAAGATCAGAATAGGGGTACTGAAGCTTTCTTT	CASSQDQNRGTEAFF	.	TRBV4-1	few	TRBJ1-1
TGTGCCAGCAGTCACAACACTGAAGCTTTCTTT	CASSHNTEAFF	.	TRBV6-5	.	TRBJ1-1
TGTGCCAGCAGAACAGGGAGCACAGATACGCAGTATTTT	CASRTGSTDTQYF	.	TRBV6-5	.	TRBJ2-3
TGTGCCAGCAGCTTAGAGGCTAGCGGGACGTATGAGCAGTTCTTC	CASSLEASGTYEQFF	TRBD2	TRBV7-8	.	TRBJ2-1
TGTGCCAGCAGTTTGTCTAGCGGGAGGGGCTCCTACGAGCAGTACTTC	CASSLSSGRGSYEQYF	TRBD2	TRBV28	.	TRBJ2-7
TGTGCCAGCAGCCAGGCTGTAGCGGGAGGGCCCCAAGAGACCCAGTACTTC	CASSQAVAGGPQETQYF	TRBD2	TRBV14	.	TRBJ2-5
TGTGCCAGCAGCCCGGAAGGGTATAGCAATCAGCCCCAGCATTTT	CASSPEGYSNQPQHF	.	TRBV9	once	TRBJ1-5
TGTGCCAGCAGCCCCCCGGTTAGACTAGCGGGAGGTGAGCAGTTCTTC	CASSPPVRLAGGEQFF	TRBD2	TRBV7-9	.	TRBJ2-1
TGTGCCAGCAGTGACTCCGGGACAATCACCGGGGAGCTGTTTTTT	CASSDSGTITGELFF	.	TRBV6-5	once	TRBJ2-2